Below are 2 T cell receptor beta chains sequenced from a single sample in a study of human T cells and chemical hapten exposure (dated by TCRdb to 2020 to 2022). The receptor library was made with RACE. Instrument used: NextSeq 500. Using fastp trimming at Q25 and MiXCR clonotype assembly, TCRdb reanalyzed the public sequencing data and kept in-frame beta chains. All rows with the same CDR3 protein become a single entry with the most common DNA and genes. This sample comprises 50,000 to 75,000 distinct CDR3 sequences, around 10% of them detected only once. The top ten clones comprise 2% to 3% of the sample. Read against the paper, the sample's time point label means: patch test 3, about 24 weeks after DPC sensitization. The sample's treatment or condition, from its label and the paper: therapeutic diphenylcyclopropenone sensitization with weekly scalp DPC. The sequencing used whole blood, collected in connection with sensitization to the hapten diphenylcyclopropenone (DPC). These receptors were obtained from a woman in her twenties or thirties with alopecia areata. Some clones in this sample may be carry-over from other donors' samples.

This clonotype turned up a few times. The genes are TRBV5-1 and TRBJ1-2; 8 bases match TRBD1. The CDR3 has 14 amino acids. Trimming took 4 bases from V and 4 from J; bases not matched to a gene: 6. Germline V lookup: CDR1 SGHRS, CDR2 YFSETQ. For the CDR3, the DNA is TGCGCCAGCAGCACCGGACAGGGAGGCTATGGCTACACCTTC. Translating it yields CASSTGQGGYGYTF.

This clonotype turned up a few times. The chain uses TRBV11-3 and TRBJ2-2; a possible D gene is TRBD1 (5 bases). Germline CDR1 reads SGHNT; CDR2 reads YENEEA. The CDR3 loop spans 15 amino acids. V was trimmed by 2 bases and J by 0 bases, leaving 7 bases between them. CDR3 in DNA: TGTGCCAGCAGCTTATCAGGGACGAACACCGGGGAGCTGTTTTTT. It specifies CASSLSGTNTGELFF.